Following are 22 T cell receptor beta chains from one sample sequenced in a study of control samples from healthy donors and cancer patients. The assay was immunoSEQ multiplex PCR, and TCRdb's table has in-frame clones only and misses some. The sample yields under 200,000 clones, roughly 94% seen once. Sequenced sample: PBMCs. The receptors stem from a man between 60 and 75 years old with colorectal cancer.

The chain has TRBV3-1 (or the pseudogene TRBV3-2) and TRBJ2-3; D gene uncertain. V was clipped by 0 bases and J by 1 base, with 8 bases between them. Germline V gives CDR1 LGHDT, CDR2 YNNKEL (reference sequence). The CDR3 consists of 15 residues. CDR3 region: CASSQEPPGTDTQYF. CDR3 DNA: TGTGCCAGCAGCCAAGAACCCCCAGGCACAGATACGCAGTATTTT.

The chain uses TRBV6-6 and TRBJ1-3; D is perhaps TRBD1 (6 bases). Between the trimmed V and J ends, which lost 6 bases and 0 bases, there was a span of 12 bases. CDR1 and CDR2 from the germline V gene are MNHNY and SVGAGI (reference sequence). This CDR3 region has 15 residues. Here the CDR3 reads CASRPRDTSGNTIYF. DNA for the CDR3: TGTGCCAGCAGGCCCCGGGACACCTCTGGAAACACCATATATTTT.

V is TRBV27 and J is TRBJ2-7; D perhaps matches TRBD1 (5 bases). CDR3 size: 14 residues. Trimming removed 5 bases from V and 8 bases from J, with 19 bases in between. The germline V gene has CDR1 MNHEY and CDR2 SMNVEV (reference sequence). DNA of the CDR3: TGTGCCAGCAGTAGCTCGAGACAGTCCGGCCAGCAGTACTTC. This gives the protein CASSSSRQSGQQYF.

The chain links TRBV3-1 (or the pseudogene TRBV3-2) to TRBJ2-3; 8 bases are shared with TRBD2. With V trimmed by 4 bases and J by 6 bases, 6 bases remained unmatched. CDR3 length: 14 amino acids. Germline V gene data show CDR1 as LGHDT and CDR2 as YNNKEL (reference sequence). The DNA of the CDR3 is TGTGCCAGCAGCCGGCGGGGGGCAAGGGATACGCAGTATTTT. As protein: CASSRRGARDTQYF.

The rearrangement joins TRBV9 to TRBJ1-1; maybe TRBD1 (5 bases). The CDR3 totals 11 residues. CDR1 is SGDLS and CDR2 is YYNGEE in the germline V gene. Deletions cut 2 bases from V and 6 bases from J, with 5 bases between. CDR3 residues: CASSVGAEAFF. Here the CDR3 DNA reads TGTGCCAGCAGCGTGGGGGCTGAAGCTTTCTTT.

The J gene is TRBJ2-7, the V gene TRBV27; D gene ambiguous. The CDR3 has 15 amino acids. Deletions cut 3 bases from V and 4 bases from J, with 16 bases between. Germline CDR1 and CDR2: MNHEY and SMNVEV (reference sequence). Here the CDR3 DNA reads TGTGCCAGCAGTTTTGCCGGGTCCCCGCTATACGAGCAGTACTTC. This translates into CASSFAGSPLYEQYF.

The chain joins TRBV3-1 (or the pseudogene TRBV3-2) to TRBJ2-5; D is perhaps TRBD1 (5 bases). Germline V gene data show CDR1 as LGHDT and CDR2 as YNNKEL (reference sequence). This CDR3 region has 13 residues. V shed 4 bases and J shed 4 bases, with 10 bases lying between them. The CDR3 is CASSPRAGETQYF. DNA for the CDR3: TGTGCCAGCAGCCCCAGGGCCGGAGAGACCCAGTACTTC.

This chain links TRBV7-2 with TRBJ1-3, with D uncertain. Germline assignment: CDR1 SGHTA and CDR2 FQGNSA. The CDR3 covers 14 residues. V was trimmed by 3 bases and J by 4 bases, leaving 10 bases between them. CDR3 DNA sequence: TGTGCCAGCAGCTTTGCGGGCGGAGGAAACACCATATATTTT. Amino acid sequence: CASSFAGGGNTIYF.

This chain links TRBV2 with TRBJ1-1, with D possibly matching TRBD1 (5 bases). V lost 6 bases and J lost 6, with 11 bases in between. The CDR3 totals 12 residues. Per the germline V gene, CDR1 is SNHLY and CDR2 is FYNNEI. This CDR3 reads CASSLDISEAFF. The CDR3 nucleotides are TGTGCCAGCAGCTTGGACATCTCTGAAGCTTTCTTT.

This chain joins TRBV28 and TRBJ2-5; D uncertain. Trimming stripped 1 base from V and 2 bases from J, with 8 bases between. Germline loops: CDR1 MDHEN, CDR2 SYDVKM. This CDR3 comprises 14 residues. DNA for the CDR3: TGTGCCAGCAGTTTATTGTCCCTACAAGAGACCCAGTACTTC. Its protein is CASSLLSLQETQYF.

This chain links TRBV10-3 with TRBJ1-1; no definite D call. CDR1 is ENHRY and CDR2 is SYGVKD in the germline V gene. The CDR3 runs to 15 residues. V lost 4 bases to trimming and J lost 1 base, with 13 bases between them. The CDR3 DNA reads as TGTGCCATCAGTGTCTCCGGATGGGCGAACACTGAAGCTTTCTTT. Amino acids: CAISVSGWANTEAFF.

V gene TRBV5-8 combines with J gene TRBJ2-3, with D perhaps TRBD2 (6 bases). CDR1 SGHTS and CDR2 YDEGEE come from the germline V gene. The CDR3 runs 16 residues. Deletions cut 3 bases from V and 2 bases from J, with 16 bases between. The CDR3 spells CASSSGGAAITDTQYF. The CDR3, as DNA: TGTGCCAGCAGCTCCGGCGGGGCAGCGATCACAGATACGCAGTATTTT.

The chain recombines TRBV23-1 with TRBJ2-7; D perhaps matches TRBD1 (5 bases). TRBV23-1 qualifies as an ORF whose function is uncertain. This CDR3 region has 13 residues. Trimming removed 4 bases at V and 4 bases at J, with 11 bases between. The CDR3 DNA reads TGCGCCAGCAGTCCAGGGTTATCTTACGAGCAGTACTTC. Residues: CASSPGLSYEQYF.

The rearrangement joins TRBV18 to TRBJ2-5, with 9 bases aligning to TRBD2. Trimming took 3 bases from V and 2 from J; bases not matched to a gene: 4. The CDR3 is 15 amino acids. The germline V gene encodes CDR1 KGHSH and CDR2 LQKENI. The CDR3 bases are TGTGCCAGCTCACCGGGACTAGCTCGTCAAGAGACCCAGTACTTC. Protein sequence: CASSPGLARQETQYF.

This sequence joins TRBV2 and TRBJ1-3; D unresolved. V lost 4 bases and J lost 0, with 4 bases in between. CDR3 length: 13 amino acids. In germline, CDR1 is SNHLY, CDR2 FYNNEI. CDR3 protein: CASSADSGNTIYF. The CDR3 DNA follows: TGTGCCAGCAGTGCAGACTCTGGAAACACCATATATTTT.

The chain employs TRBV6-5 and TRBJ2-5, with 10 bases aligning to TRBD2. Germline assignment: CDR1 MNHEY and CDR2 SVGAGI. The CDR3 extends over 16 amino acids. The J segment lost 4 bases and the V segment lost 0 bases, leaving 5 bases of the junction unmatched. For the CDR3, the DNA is TGTGCCAGCAGTTACTCGAAAGCTAGCGGGGGAGAGACCCAGTACTTC. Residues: CASSYSKASGGETQYF.

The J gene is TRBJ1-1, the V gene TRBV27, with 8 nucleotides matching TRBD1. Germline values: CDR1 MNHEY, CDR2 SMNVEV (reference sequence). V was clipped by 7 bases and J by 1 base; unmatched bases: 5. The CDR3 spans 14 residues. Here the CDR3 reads CASKLDRENTEAFF. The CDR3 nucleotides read TGTGCCAGCAAGCTGGACAGGGAGAACACTGAAGCTTTCTTT.

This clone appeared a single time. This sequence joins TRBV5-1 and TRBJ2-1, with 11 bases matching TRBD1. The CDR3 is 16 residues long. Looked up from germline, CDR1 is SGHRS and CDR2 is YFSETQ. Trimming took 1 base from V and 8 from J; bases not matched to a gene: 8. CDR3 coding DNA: TGCGCCAGCAGCTTGTTAGGGACAGGGGGATGGGATGAGCAGTTCTTC. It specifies CASSLLGTGGWDEQFF. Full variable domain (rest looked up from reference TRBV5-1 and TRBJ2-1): KAGVTQTPRYLIKTRGQQVTLSCSPISGHRSVSWYQQTPGQGLQFLFEYFSETQRNKGNFPGRFSGRQFSNSRSEMNVSTLELGDSALYLCASSLLGTGGWDEQFFGPGTRLTVL.

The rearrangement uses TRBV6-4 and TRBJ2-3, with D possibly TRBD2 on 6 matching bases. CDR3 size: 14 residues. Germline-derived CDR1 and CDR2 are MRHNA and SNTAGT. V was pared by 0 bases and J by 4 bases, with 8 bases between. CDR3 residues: CASSDSSGPDTQYF. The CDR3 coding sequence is TGTGCCAGCAGTGACTCTAGCGGTCCAGATACGCAGTATTTT.

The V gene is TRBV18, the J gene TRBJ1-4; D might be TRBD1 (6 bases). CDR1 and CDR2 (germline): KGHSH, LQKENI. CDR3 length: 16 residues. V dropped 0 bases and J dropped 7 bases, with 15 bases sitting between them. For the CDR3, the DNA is TGTGCCAGCTCACCACCCTTACAGGGATGGGGTGAAAAACTGTTTTTT. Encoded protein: CASSPPLQGWGEKLFF.

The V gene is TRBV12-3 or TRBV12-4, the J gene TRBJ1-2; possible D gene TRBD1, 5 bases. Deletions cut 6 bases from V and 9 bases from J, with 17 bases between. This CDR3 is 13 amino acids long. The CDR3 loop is CASSPTGQRSYTF. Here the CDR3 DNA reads TGTGCCAGCAGCCCAACGGGGCAAAGGAGCTACACCTTC.

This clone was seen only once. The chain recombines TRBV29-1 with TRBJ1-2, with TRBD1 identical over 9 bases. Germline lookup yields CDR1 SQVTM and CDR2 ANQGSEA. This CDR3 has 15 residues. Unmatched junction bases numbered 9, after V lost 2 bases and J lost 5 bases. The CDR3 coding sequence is TGCAGCGTTGAACCCTGGACAGGGGATTTGTATGGCTACACCTTC. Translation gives CSVEPWTGDLYGYTF.